The following is a T cell receptor (beta chain) sequence with its context. These data come from a study of blood T cell repertoires in COVID-19. The CDR3 covers 14 residues. Trimming took 3 bases from V and 10 from J; bases not matched to a gene: 6. Per germline, CDR1 SGHAT and CDR2 FQDESV (reference sequence). Libraries were prepared by immunoSEQ multiplex PCR; TCRdb keeps only in-frame clonotypes and omits some of them. The data hold nearly 50,000 clones, with about 84% observed a single time. This chain links TRBV11-1 with TRBJ1-6, with 7 nucleotides matching TRBD1. The specimen was peripheral blood. This TCR came from a woman in her fifties or sixties with acute or convalescent COVID-19. The CDR3 loop is CASSFDRVNSPLHF. The CDR3 DNA reads TGTGCCAGCAGCTTTGACAGGGTTAACTCACCCCTCCACTTT.